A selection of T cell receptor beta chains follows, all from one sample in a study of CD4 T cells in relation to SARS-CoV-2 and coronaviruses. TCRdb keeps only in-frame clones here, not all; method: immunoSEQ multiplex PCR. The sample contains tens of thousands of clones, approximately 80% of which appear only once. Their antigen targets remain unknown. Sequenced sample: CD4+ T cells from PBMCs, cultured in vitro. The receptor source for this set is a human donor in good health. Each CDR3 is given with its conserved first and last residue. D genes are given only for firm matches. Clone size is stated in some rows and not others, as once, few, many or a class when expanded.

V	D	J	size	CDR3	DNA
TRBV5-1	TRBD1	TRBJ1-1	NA	CASRTQGGSTEAFF	TGCGCCAGCAGAACGCAGGGGGGATCCACTGAAGCTTTCTTT
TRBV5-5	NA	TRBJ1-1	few	CASSSTTGMNTEAFF	TGTGCCAGCAGCTCCACGACAGGTATGAACACTGAAGCTTTCTTT
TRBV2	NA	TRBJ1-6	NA	CASIFLGGTPLHF	TGTGCCAGCATATTTCTAGGAGGAACACCCCTCCACTTT
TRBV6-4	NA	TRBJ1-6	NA	CASSDEGGPNSPLHF	TGTGCCAGCAGTGACGAGGGGGGGCCCAATTCACCCCTCCACTTT
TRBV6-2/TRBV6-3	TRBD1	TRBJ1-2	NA	CASSYSTGGIDGYTF	TGTGCCAGCAGTTACTCGACAGGGGGGATAGATGGCTACACCTTC
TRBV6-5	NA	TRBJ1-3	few	CASSYSAGSGNTIYF	TGTGCCAGCAGTTACTCAGCGGGCTCTGGAAACACCATATATTTT
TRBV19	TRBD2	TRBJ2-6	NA	CASSSTSGVLSGANVLTF	TGTGCCAGTAGTAGCACTAGCGGGGTTCTCTCTGGGGCCAACGTCCTGACTTTC
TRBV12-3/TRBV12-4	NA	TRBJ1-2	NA	CASSPRLYGYTF	TGTGCCAGCAGCCCCCGTCTGTATGGCTACACCTTC
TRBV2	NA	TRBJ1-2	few	CASSDSGGVDGYTF	TGTGCCAGCAGTGATAGTGGCGGGGTGGATGGCTACACCTTC
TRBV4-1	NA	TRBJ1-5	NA	CASSQDPLGPPQHF	TGCGCCAGCAGCCAAGATCCCCTAGGACCGCCCCAGCATTTT
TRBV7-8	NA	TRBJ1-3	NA	CASSSGVRWAGNTIYF	TGTGCCAGCAGCTCAGGGGTACGGTGGGCTGGAAACACCATATATTTT
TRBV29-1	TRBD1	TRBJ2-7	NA	CSVEETGVSEQYF	TGCAGCGTTGAAGAGACAGGGGTTAGCGAGCAGTACTTC
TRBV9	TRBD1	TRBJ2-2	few	CASSAGDRVTGELFF	TGTGCCAGCAGCGCAGGGGACAGGGTGACCGGGGAGCTGTTTTTT
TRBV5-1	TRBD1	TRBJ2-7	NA	CASRFGQGAGEQYF	TGCGCCAGCAGATTCGGACAGGGGGCGGGGGAGCAGTACTTC